The TCR beta chain described here comes from a study of blood T cell repertoires in COVID-19. Background on the study: PBMCs, B-cell-depleted T cells, or T cells provided the cDNA or gDNA that made up the material.

Patients of the Seattle cohort, enrolled during active infection, were followed longitudinally. Germline CDR1 reads SGHRS; CDR2 reads YFSETQ. The CDR3 is 16 residues long. The junction had 18 bases not matched to a gene; V was cut back by 5 bases and J by 9 bases. In the original processing: Estimation of nucleated cell counts was performed using reference gene primer amplification. Here immunoSEQ multiplex PCR was the method, and the copy in TCRdb shows in-frame clones only, minus some. For V, J and clone size, that table is used; D and trimming come from the DNA. The data show a few hundred thousand clones, more than 70% seen once.

This clonotype was sampled from a young woman with COVID-19, enrolled during active disease. Sequencing was performed on peripheral blood. The J gene is TRBJ2-7, the V gene TRBV5-1; TRBD1 aligns across 9 bases. The CDR3 region has the DNA TGCGCCAGCAGTGCGGGACCCGGGACAGGGATATTAGGGCAGTACTTC. This gives the protein CASSAGPGTGILGQYF.